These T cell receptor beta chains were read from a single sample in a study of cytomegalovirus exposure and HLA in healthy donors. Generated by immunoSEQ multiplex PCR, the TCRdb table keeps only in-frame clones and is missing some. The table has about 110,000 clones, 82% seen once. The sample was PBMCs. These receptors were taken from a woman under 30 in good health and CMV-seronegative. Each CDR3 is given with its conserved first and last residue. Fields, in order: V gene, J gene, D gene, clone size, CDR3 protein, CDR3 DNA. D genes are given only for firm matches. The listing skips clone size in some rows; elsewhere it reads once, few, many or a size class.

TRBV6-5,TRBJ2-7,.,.,CASSSMTKRSEQYF,TGTGCCAGCAGTTCCATGACTAAGCGGAGCGAGCAGTACTTC
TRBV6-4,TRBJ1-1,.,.,CASSASVNTEAFF,TGTGCCAGCAGTGCGAGTGTGAACACTGAAGCTTTCTTT
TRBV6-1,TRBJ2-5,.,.,CASSSPGIETQYF,TGTGCCAGCAGTTCACCGGGGATCGAGACCCAGTACTTC
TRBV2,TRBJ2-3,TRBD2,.,CASSEALAGVPSTDTQYF,TGTGCCAGCAGTGAAGCCCTAGCGGGAGTTCCAAGCACAGATACGCAGTATTTT
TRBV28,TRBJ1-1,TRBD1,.,CASSSTGVSEAFF,TGTGCCAGCAGTTCCACAGGGGTGTCTGAAGCTTTCTTT
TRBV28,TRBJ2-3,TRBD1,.,CASSFRQGYADTQYF,TGTGCCAGCAGTTTCCGACAGGGATACGCAGATACGCAGTATTTT
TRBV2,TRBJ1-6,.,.,CASSDWGLGDSPLHF,TGTGCCAGCAGTGATTGGGGTTTAGGGGATTCACCCCTCCACTTT
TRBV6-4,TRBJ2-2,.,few,CASSADFTGELFF,TGTGCCAGCAGTGCCGACTTCACCGGGGAGCTGTTTTTT
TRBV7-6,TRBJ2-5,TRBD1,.,CASSTQGARETQYF,TGTGCCAGCAGCACCCAGGGGGCGAGAGAGACCCAGTACTTC
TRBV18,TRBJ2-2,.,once,CASSPTTSGNTGELFF,TGTGCCAGCTCACCAACGACATCTGGGAACACCGGGGAGCTGTTTTTT
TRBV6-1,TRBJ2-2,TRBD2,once,CASSSSGTNTGELFF,TGTGCCAGCAGTTCTAGCGGAACGAACACCGGGGAGCTGTTTTTT
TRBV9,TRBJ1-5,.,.,CASSVDGDGPQHF,TGTGCCAGCAGCGTAGATGGAGACGGGCCCCAGCATTTT
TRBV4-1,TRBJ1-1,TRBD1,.,CASSQISLWTGGAPTEAFF,TGCGCCAGCAGCCAAATAAGCCTTTGGACAGGTGGAGCCCCCACTGAAGCTTTCTTT
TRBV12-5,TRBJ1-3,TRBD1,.,CASGLVRKEGARGNTIYF,TGTGCTAGTGGTTTGGTAAGAAAGGAGGGGGCGAGAGGAAACACCATATATTTT
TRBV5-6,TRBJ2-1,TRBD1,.,CASSLSGGPYNEQFF,TGTGCCAGCAGCTTGTCAGGGGGCCCCTACAATGAGCAGTTCTTC
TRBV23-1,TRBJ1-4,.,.,CASSQSRGGDEKLFF,TGCGCCAGCAGTCAATCACGGGGGGGCGACGAAAAACTGTTTTTT
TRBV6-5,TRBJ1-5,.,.,CASSRGTPDQPQHF,TGTGCCAGCAGCCGGGGAACACCGGATCAGCCCCAGCATTTT
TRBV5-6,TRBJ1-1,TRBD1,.,CASSLVAGGTEAFF,TGTGCCAGCAGCTTGGTGGCAGGGGGGACTGAAGCTTTCTTT
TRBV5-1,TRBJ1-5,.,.,CASSPGVNNQPQHF,TGCGCCAGCAGCCCAGGGGTGAACAATCAGCCCCAGCATTTT
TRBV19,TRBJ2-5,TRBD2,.,CASQVSRGGPETQYF,TGTGCCAGCCAGGTCTCGCGGGGGGGCCCAGAGACCCAGTACTTC
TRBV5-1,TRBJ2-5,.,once,CASSSQGGTETQYF,TGCGCCAGCAGTTCCCAGGGGGGTACGGAGACCCAGTACTTC
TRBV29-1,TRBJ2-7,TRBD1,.,CSVKTGVYEQYF,TGCAGCGTTAAGACAGGGGTTTACGAGCAGTACTTC
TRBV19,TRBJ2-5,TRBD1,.,CASSIPGQLATQETQYF,TGTGCCAGTAGTATTCCGGGACAGCTAGCAACCCAAGAGACCCAGTACTTC
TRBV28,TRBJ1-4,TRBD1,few,CASSRPHGTGSEKLFF,TGTGCCAGCAGTCGCCCCCACGGGACAGGGAGTGAAAAACTGTTTTTT
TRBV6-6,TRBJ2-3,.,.,CASSYPGLAIPDTQYF,TGTGCCAGCAGTTACCCCGGACTGGCCATTCCAGATACGCAGTATTTT
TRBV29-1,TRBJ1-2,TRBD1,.,CSVAAGTANYGYTF,TGCAGCGTCGCTGCCGGGACAGCGAACTATGGCTACACCTTC
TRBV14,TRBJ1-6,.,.,CASRKEGINSPLHF,TGTGCCAGCAGAAAGGAGGGTATTAATTCACCCCTCCACTTT
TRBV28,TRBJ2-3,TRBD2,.,CASNGGARRSSDTQYF,TGTGCCAGCAACGGGGGGGCTAGAAGGAGTTCAGATACGCAGTATTTT
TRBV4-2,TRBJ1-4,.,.,CASSQDPGGQEKLFF,TGTGCCAGCAGCCAAGATCCGGGGGGGCAGGAAAAACTGTTTTTT
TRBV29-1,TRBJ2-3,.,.,CSAGLSTDTQYF,TGCAGCGCTGGACTAAGCACAGATACGCAGTATTTT
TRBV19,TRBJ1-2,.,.,CASTTGFYGYTF,TGTGCCAGTACCACAGGATTCTATGGCTACACCTTC
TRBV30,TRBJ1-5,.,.,CAWSAGDLQPQHF,TGTGCCTGGAGTGCGGGTGACCTTCAGCCCCAGCATTTT
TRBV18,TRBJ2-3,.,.,CASSPAGNTDTQYF,TGTGCCAGCTCACCGGCAGGGAACACAGATACGCAGTATTTT
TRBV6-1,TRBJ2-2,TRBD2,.,CASSARLAGNTGELFF,TGTGCCAGCAGTGCCAGACTAGCGGGCAACACCGGGGAGCTGTTTTTT
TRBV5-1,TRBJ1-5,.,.,CASSLTGLNQPQHF,TGCGCCAGCAGCTTGACAGGACTAAATCAGCCCCAGCATTTT
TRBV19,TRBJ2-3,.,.,CASSSRPGVPDTQYF,TGTGCCAGTTCCTCGCGGCCGGGGGTCCCGGATACGCAGTATTTT
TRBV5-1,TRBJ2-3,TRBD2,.,CASGLAGVSDTQYF,TGCGCCAGCGGACTAGCGGGAGTTAGCGATACGCAGTATTTT
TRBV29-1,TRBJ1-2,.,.,CSATGSDGYTF,TGCAGCGCTACAGGGTCGGATGGCTACACCTTC
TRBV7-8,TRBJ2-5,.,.,CASNQRAQETQYF,TGTGCCAGCAATCAGAGGGCACAAGAGACCCAGTACTTC
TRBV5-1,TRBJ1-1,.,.,CASSLTPSGGTEAFF,TGCGCCAGCAGCTTGACCCCGTCCGGAGGTACTGAAGCTTTCTTT
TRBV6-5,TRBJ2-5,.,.,CASSLDMGKTQYF,TGTGCCAGCAGCCTCGATATGGGCAAGACCCAGTACTTC
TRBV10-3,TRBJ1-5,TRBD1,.,CATGQGGGNQPQHF,TGTGCCACAGGACAGGGGGGCGGCAATCAGCCCCAGCATTTT
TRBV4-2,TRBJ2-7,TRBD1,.,CASRRTGTGSLSEQYF,TGTGCCAGCAGGAGAACCGGGACAGGGTCGCTTAGCGAGCAGTACTTC